The entry that follows covers one T cell receptor (beta chain) sequence. Its antigen remains unknown. CDR1 and CDR2 from the germline V gene are SGHTA and FQGNSA. The germline V and J ends were trimmed by 1 base and 6 bases, with 9 bases remaining between them. The CDR3 extends over 13 amino acids. Only CD45RO-negative cells positively selected for CCR7 counted as naive CD8 cells, so terminally differentiated effector memory CD45RA+ cells were excluded. The study drew its donors from healthy HIV-negative adults without recent acute infections or vaccinations. Profiling relied on immunoSEQ multiplex PCR, and the TCRdb table lists in-frame clones only, not all of them. The sample holds about 2.2 million clones, around 93% seen once. This sample stems from a study of shared clonotypes between healthy human individuals. Turning to the study itself: Researchers assigned three CD4 naive, three CD4 memory, two CD8 naive and one CD8 memory plate to each donor.

Study-level findings and limits: Sampling covered nothing but blood. Tissue TCR repertoires likely differ from those found in blood. Researchers found naive subsets generally carried larger estimated richness than memory subsets.

J is TRBJ1-1 and V is TRBV7-2; D is undetermined. The source material was naive CD8+ T cells from PBMCs. The clonotype comes from a man between 18 and 35 years old in good health. Some clones in this sample may be carry-over from other donors' samples. The CDR3 loop reads CASSLVGDPEAFF. For the CDR3, the DNA is TGTGCCAGCAGCTTAGTTGGCGATCCTGAAGCTTTCTTT.